This T cell receptor beta chain was captured in a study of siplizumab effects on memory and regulatory T cells (dated by TCRdb to between 2017 and 2020). Broadly, across the study: The study looked at the effect of siplizumab, an anti-CD2 antibody, on alloreactive T-cell subsets in allogeneic mixed lymphocyte reactions made from human PBMCs. Study-wide conclusions, independent of this receptor: Among mappable alloreactive CD4+ clones, an average Treg-derived fraction of about 70% was observed with siplizumab, compared with 25% to 30% in control reactions. Unstimulated naive T cells appeared to be more diverse than memory T cells, and naive cells seemed to make a substantial contribution to the alloresponse. Because sequences below about 10^-5 frequency were poorly captured, only a minor fraction of alloreactive clones could be mapped to unstimulated subsets. For roughly 80-95% of proliferating CD4+ or CD8+ clones, no naive or memory phenotype could be assigned. Siplizumab significantly lowered the cumulative frequency of alloreactive sequences that could be traced to unstimulated CD4+ memory T cells. Whether proliferating Tregs from siplizumab cultures were suppressive was not functionally confirmed.

The V end gives up 6 bases and the J end 8 bases, leaving 12 bases in the junction not matched to a gene. The CDR3 starts with the cysteine, ends with the phenylalanine, and has 14 residues. Solely the CDR3 DNA is kept, with 42 bases framed from the first base. The germline V gene encodes CDR1 LNHDA and CDR2 SQIVND (reference sequence). About this clone: The specificity of this receptor is unknown. The record has no base qualities; no much larger clone is one base away.

Sorted unstimulated T cells and proliferating T cells recovered from mixed lymphocyte reactions underwent TCRbeta CDR3 sequencing. Fresh whole blood from about ten HLA-typed healthy donors served as the source for isolating PBMCs. Library prep was done by the immunoSEQ multiplex PCR assay. About 10^5 TCR templates per sample were assayed by the deep sequencing platform. Genomic DNA extracted from sorted T cells was used for TCRbeta CDR3 sequencing. The authors processed their data as follows. The R programming language was used for the clonal analysis of the TCRbeta CDR3 data. Unstimulated samples were compared with post-reaction CFSE-low samples to define alloreactive CD4+ and CD8+ clones. Regulatory or non-regulatory origin of alloreactive CD4+ clones was assigned by matching sequences to the sorted unstimulated Treg and non-Treg repertoires. TCRdb's version of the immuneACCESS table is confined to in-frame rearrangements and falls short of the full clone set. An unresolved V gene accounts for under half of the shortfall where checked; the remainder is of unknown origin. The V and J calls and clone size are taken from that table; D and trimming were inferred from the DNA. The sample data list more than 95,000 clones, and 85% to 95% of these were observed just once. The ten biggest clones cover approximately 0.3% of the sample.

The chain couples TRBV19 to TRBJ1-2; 7 nucleotides in the junction match TRBD1. The sample comprised CD4+ T cells sorted from blood. This receptor was identified in a human donor in good health. The sequenced DNA: TGTGCCAGTAGCTTACAGGGGATATTGCAAGGCTACACCTTC. Translated, this is CASSLQGILQGYTF.